This T cell receptor (beta chain) was obtained from a study of PD-L1 blockade in urothelial cancer. Overall study context: Intravenous atezolizumab, 1,200 mg every 3 weeks, was begun by patients in the mid-2010s.

TCR analog templates of synthetic origin were spiked into each PCR. Clones were read by immunoSEQ multiplex PCR, and TCRdb kept only the in-frame ones, dropping some. The sample records tens of thousands of clones, roughly 89% being singletons. Broader study findings: Pretreatment peripheral blood TCR clonality that fell below the median predicted better survival among the patients studied.

Time point given: pretreatment peripheral blood. Peripheral blood mononuclear cells were collected from every patient before and during treatment, yielding between 1 and 8 samples per patient. From germline, CDR1 is LNHDA and CDR2 SQIVND (reference sequence). Trimming at V came to 3 bases and at J to 10 bases, leaving 9 bases not matched to a gene. The CDR3 length is 15 residues. Details on this clone: Its target is not known.

This chain uses TRBV19 with TRBJ2-2, with 9 bases matching TRBD2. The sample here was PBMCs, taken around atezolizumab (anti-PD-L1) treatment. This clonotype originated in a woman aged 55-69 years with urothelial cancer. The chain's CDR3 is CASSMIAGVAVELFF. The CDR3 coding sequence is TGTGCCAGTAGTATGATAGCGGGAGTCGCTGTGGAGCTGTTTTTT. The full variable domain, with the rest looked up from reference TRBV19 and TRBJ2-2, is DGGITQSPKYLFRKEGQNVTLSCEQNLNHDAMYWYRQDPGQGLRLIYYSQIVNDFQKGDIAEGYSVSREKKESFPLTVTSAQKNPTAFYLCASSMIAGVAVELFFGEGSRLTVL.